The entry below gives a single T cell receptor (beta chain) sequence along with its context. Its specificity is not known. Focal radiation was given together with CTLA-4 blockade (ipilimumab) to patients with chemo-refractory metastatic non-small-cell lung cancer. Sequencing was performed with immunoSEQ multiplex PCR; in TCRdb, only in-frame clones are kept and a portion is missing. The sample records around 72,000 clones, roughly 80% being singletons. This sample was taken from a study of radiotherapy plus CTLA-4 blockade in lung cancer. Study overall: Of the patients, about 19% showed objective responses and roughly 30% attained disease control.

Study conclusions and caveats: Following radiotherapy plus ipilimumab, tumor-derived TCR clones expanded in the blood.

Germline V CDR1 and CDR2: SQVTM, ANQGSEA. The CDR3 covers 11 residues. This TCR was recovered from a human donor with non-small cell lung cancer who had a complete response to radiotherapy plus ipilimumab. This sample comprised peripheral blood, obtained from a patient treated with radiotherapy plus ipilimumab. The V gene is TRBV29-1, the J gene TRBJ1-2, with D tentatively TRBD1 (5 bases). CDR3: CTAAAPGGYTF. For the CDR3, the DNA is TGCACTGCCGCAGCCCCAGGGGGCTACACCTTC.